The rows below give T cell receptor beta chains drawn from one sample of a study of blood T cell repertoires in COVID-19. Data came from immunoSEQ multiplex PCR; TCRdb stores just in-frame clones and leaves some out. The sample has 150,000 to 200,000 clones; about nine tenths are singletons. The specimen sequenced was peripheral blood. These TCRs come from a man aged 65 to 79 with acute or convalescent COVID-19. Both conserved end residues are part of each CDR3. Fields, in order: J gene, D gene, clone size, V gene, CDR3 protein, CDR3 DNA. The D gene is left open where the match is weak. Size values are once, few and many counts, or a class for expanded clones, and some rows have none.

TRBJ2-7,TRBD1,once,TRBV5-4,CASSLGGQGGYEQYF,TGTGCCAGCAGCTTGGGGGGACAGGGGGGCTACGAGCAGTACTTC
TRBJ1-4,TRBD1,.,TRBV5-1,CASRRDSVNEKLFF,TGCGCCAGCAGGCGGGACAGCGTAAATGAAAAACTGTTTTTT
TRBJ1-1,TRBD1,.,TRBV12-3/TRBV12-4,CASSLLQGTEAFF,TGTGCCAGCAGTTTATTACAGGGGACTGAAGCTTTCTTT
TRBJ1-3,TRBD1,.,TRBV3-1/TRBV3-2,CASSPTGFGNTIYF,TGTGCCAGCAGCCCGACAGGGTTCGGAAACACCATATATTTT
TRBJ2-3,TRBD2,.,TRBV7-7,CASSYTSGSGDTQYF,TGTGCTAGCAGCTATACTAGCGGGAGCGGAGATACGCAGTATTTT
TRBJ2-6,.,.,TRBV28,CASSFLRLGHEFSGANVLTF,TGTGCCAGCAGTTTCCTGAGGTTGGGACACGAATTCTCTGGGGCCAACGTCCTGACTTTC
TRBJ1-2,.,once,TRBV21-1,CASSKGAGDYGYTF,TGTGCCAGCAGCAAAGGCGCCGGGGACTATGGCTACACCTTC
TRBJ2-3,.,.,TRBV27,CASSFYREGLPTRTDTQYF,TGTGCCAGCAGTTTCTACAGGGAGGGACTCCCCACCCGCACAGATACGCAGTATTTT
TRBJ2-2,TRBD2,.,TRBV9,CASSVVAGGPVGELFF,TGTGCCAGCAGCGTAGTGGCGGGAGGGCCGGTCGGGGAGCTGTTTTTT
TRBJ1-1,.,.,TRBV6-2/TRBV6-3,CASSPRGLEAFF,TGTGCCAGCAGCCCCAGAGGCCTGGAAGCTTTCTTT
TRBJ2-3,TRBD1,once,TRBV7-2,CASSQDRFTDTQYF,TGTGCCAGCAGCCAGGACAGGTTCACAGATACGCAGTATTTT
TRBJ1-2,.,few,TRBV2,CASDRDSGYTF,TGTGCCAGCGATCGGGACTCGGGCTACACCTTC
TRBJ1-2,TRBD1,few,TRBV5-5,CASSSTGQGAPGYTF,TGTGCCAGCAGCTCCACGGGACAGGGGGCGCCTGGCTACACCTTC
TRBJ2-7,.,.,TRBV5-6,CASSFEREQYF,TGTGCCAGCAGCTTTGAGAGGGAGCAGTACTTC
TRBJ1-6,.,once,TRBV28,CASSLGGGHSPLHF,TGTGCCAGCAGTTTAGGGGGAGGGCATTCACCCCTCCACTTT
TRBJ1-1,.,.,TRBV6-1,CASSVGGSHTILANTEAFF,TGTGCCAGCAGTGTCGGGGGGTCCCACACGATTTTGGCGAACACTGAAGCTTTCTTT
TRBJ2-4,.,.,TRBV5-1,CASSLSSAQAAKNIQYF,TGCGCCAGCAGCTTGTCCTCGGCTCAGGCAGCCAAAAACATTCAGTACTTC
TRBJ1-1,.,.,TRBV14,CASSQDRDTEAFF,TGTGCCAGCAGCCAAGATCGGGACACTGAAGCTTTCTTT
TRBJ2-1,TRBD1,few,TRBV7-6,CASSAQTGSTYNEQFF,TGTGCCAGCAGCGCTCAGACAGGGAGCACCTACAATGAGCAGTTCTTC
TRBJ1-5,.,.,TRBV6-6,CASSYSSWTAKQPQHF,TGTGCCAGCAGTTACTCGTCGTGGACAGCGAAGCAGCCCCAGCATTTT
TRBJ1-1,TRBD1,.,TRBV3-1/TRBV3-2,CASSQRQGDTEAFF,TGTGCCAGCAGCCAGCGACAGGGTGACACTGAAGCTTTCTTT
TRBJ2-7,.,few,TRBV19,CASQGSVPYGEQYF,TGTGCCAGTCAGGGTTCTGTCCCCTACGGGGAGCAGTACTTC
TRBJ2-7,.,.,TRBV5-6,CASSFWYTLYEQYF,TGTGCCAGCAGCTTTTGGTACACCCTCTACGAGCAGTACTTC
TRBJ2-1,.,.,TRBV29-1,CSVVRGEGANEQFF,TGCAGCGTTGTAAGGGGGGAGGGTGCCAATGAGCAGTTCTTC
TRBJ1-4,.,.,TRBV3-1/TRBV3-2,CASSQDLGLLRGPREKLFF,TGTGCCAGCAGCCAAGATCTTGGGCTTCTCAGGGGCCCAAGAGAAAAACTGTTTTTT
TRBJ1-5,.,.,TRBV2,CASSDIEANQPQHF,TGTGCCAGCAGTGACATAGAGGCGAATCAGCCCCAGCATTTT
TRBJ2-1,TRBD1,.,TRBV7-2,CASSSDQGAAQFF,TGTGCCAGCAGCTCCGACCAGGGGGCGGCGCAGTTCTTC
TRBJ2-5,.,.,TRBV27,CASSGTYQETQYF,TGTGCCAGCAGCGGGACTTACCAAGAGACCCAGTACTTC
TRBJ2-3,TRBD2,few,TRBV3-1/TRBV3-2,CASRHSGRGTDTQYF,TGTGCCAGCAGGCATAGCGGGAGGGGAACAGATACGCAGTATTTT
TRBJ1-1,TRBD1,few,TRBV6-5,CASSYPGQGNTEAFF,TGTGCCAGCAGTTACCCGGGACAGGGGAACACTGAAGCTTTCTTT
TRBJ1-3,.,once,TRBV12-3/TRBV12-4,CASSSQFGNTIYF,TGTGCCAGCAGTTCCCAGTTTGGAAACACCATATATTTT
TRBJ1-5,.,.,TRBV18,CASSPGLDQPQHF,TGTGCCAGCTCACCAGGACTCGATCAGCCCCAGCATTTT
TRBJ2-3,.,.,TRBV4-2,CASSDRDLVSGQYF,TGTGCCAGCAGCGACCGGGACTTGGTGTCAGGGCAGTATTTT
TRBJ2-1,TRBD2,.,TRBV24-1,CATSDTGLAGNEQFF,TGTGCCACCAGTGATACGGGACTAGCGGGGAATGAGCAGTTCTTC
TRBJ1-1,.,.,TRBV19,CASSILENTEAFF,TGTGCCAGTAGTATCCTAGAGAACACTGAAGCTTTCTTT
TRBJ1-5,.,.,TRBV30,CAWDTGNSNQPQHF,TGTGCCTGGGATACAGGTAATAGCAATCAGCCCCAGCATTTT
TRBJ2-1,.,.,TRBV15,CATSRDGPDSQFF,TGTGCCACCAGCAGAGATGGTCCGGACTCGCAGTTCTTC
TRBJ2-7,.,.,TRBV20-1,CSASRGRSYEQYF,TGCAGTGCCAGTCGGGGTAGGTCCTACGAGCAGTACTTC
TRBJ2-7,.,once,TRBV3-1/TRBV3-2,CASSLHTYEQYF,TGTGCCAGCAGCCTCCACACCTACGAGCAGTACTTC
TRBJ2-2,.,.,TRBV6-5,CASSYSSLAGLFF,TGTGCCAGCAGTTACTCGAGCCTGGCGGGGCTGTTTTTT
TRBJ2-1,TRBD2,.,TRBV3-1/TRBV3-2,CASSLRTSGSYNEQFF,TGTGCCAGCAGCCTTCGGACTAGCGGATCCTACAATGAGCAGTTCTTC
TRBJ1-2,.,.,TRBV20-1,CSASQGMDGYTF,TGCAGTGCTAGTCAGGGAATGGATGGCTACACCTTC
TRBJ2-5,TRBD2,.,TRBV5-1,CASSPGAGEKETQYF,TGCGCCAGCAGCCCCGGGGCGGGGGAGAAAGAGACCCAGTACTTC
TRBJ2-2,.,.,TRBV7-3,CASSPLRESTGELFF,TGTGCCAGCAGCCCACTCCGGGAGTCCACCGGGGAGCTGTTTTTT
TRBJ1-1,.,once,TRBV5-1,CASIKTGGGNTEAFF,TGCGCCAGCATCAAAACGGGGGGCGGTAACACTGAAGCTTTCTTT
TRBJ2-7,TRBD2,once,TRBV28,CATWTSGGYEQYF,TGTGCCACCTGGACTAGCGGGGGCTACGAGCAGTACTTC
TRBJ2-7,TRBD1,.,TRBV28,CASSRPGTGDDEQYF,TGTGCCAGCAGCCGCCCGGGGACAGGGGATGACGAGCAGTACTTC